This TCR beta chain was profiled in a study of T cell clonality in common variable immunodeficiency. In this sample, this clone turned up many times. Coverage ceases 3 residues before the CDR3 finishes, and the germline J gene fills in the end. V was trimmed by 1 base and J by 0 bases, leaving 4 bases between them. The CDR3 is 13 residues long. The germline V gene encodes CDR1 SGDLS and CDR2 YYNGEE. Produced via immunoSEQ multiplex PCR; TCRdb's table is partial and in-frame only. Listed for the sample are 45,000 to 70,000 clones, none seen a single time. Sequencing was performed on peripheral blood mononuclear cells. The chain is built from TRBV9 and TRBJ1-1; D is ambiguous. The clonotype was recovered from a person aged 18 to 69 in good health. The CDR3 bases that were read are TGTGCCAGCAGCGTATCTGTGAACACTGAA. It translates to CASSVSVNTE. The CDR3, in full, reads CASSVSVNTEAFF.